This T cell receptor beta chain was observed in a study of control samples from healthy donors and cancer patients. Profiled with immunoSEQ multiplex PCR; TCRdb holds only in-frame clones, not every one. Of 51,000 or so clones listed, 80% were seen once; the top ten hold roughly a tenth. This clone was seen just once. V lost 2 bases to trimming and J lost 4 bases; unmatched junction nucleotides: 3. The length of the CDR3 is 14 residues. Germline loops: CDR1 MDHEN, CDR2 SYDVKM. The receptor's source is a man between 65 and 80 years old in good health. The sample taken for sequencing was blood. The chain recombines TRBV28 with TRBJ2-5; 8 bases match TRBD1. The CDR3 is CASSLLTGVETQYF. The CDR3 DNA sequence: TGTGCCAGCAGTTTACTGACAGGGGTAGAGACCCAGTACTTC.